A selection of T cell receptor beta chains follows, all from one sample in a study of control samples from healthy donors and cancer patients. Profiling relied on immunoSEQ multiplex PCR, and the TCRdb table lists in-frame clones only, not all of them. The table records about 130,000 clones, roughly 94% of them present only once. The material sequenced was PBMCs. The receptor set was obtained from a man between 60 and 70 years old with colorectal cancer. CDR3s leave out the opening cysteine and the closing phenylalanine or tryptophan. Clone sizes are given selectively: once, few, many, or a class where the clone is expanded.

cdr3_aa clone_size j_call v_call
ASSLDSDTGELF NA TRBJ2-2 TRBV19
ASKGGLDNEQF once TRBJ2-1 TRBV9
ASSLGSGDSNYGYT NA TRBJ1-2 TRBV7-9
ASSLTGTPNTGELF NA TRBJ2-2 TRBV7-2
ASSAPGQKNYGYT NA TRBJ1-2 TRBV5-1
ASSSRGGPYEQY NA TRBJ2-7 TRBV9
ASSLNQNYGYT NA TRBJ1-2 TRBV7-2
ASSPQRGRRNEKLF NA TRBJ1-4 TRBV7-8
SASGVRDEQF NA TRBJ2-1 TRBV20-1
ASSLFEGQPQH NA TRBJ1-5 TRBV7-2
ASGGQGDSETQY NA TRBJ2-5 TRBV19
ASSRPGNSPLH NA TRBJ1-6 TRBV4-1
ASWRGGVHNEQF NA TRBJ2-1 TRBV6-6
ASSPPVVYEQY NA TRBJ2-7 TRBV12-3/TRBV12-4
ASSLFSSVGETQY once TRBJ2-5 TRBV5-6
ASSPSGTGSGNTIY NA TRBJ1-3 TRBV18
ASSFGQGTDTQY NA TRBJ2-3 TRBV5-1
ASNGRDSPYEQY NA TRBJ2-7 TRBV28
ASSQDRGASGSNTGELF NA TRBJ2-2 TRBV4-3
ASSDRGRWGSTEAF NA TRBJ1-1 TRBV10-2
ASNPVGDGNTIY NA TRBJ1-3 TRBV19
ATSRDRGYEQY NA TRBJ2-7 TRBV15
ASSVGQGRGTEAF NA TRBJ1-1 TRBV9
ASSHGKLRGNSPLH few TRBJ1-6 TRBV14
ASSPRGASNEKLF NA TRBJ1-4 TRBV4-3
ASQDKVGNQPQH NA TRBJ1-5 TRBV19
ASSRDRNTEAF NA TRBJ1-1 TRBV2
ASSFSHLNGNEQF once TRBJ2-1 TRBV28
ASRATGGAGAF NA TRBJ1-1 TRBV12-3/TRBV12-4
ASSLGRPAYEQY once TRBJ2-7 TRBV5-6
ASSQVPMGEQF NA TRBJ2-1 TRBV14
ASSELRTGQPQH NA TRBJ1-5 TRBV2
ASQDSLGYGYT NA TRBJ1-2 TRBV27
ASSFGQGGNYGYT NA TRBJ1-2 TRBV5-1
ASSLTEQF NA TRBJ2-1 TRBV11-2
AWATYSNQPQH NA TRBJ1-5 TRBV30
ASSLAGSANYGYT NA TRBJ1-2 TRBV27
ASSLDSYGYT NA TRBJ1-2 TRBV6-6
ASSQIKKLF NA TRBJ1-4 TRBV14